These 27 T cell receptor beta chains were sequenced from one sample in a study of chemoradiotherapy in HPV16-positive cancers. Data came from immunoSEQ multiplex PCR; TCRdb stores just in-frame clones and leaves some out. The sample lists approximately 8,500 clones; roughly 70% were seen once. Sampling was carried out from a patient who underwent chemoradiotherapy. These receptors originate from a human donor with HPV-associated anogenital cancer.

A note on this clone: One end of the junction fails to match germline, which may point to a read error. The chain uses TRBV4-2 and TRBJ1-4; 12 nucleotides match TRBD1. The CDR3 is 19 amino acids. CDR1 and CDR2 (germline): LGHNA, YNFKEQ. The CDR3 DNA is TGTGCCAGCAGCAAAGAGGGGCCGGGGACAGGGGGCCTGAATGAAAAACTGTTTTTT. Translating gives CASSKEGPGTGGLNEKLFF.

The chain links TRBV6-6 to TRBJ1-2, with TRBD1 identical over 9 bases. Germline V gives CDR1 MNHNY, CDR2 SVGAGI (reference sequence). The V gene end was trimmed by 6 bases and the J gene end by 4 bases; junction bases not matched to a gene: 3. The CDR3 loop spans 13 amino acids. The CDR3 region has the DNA TGTGCCAGCAGCCGGGGACAGGGCTATGGCTACACCTTC. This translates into CASSRGQGYGYTF.

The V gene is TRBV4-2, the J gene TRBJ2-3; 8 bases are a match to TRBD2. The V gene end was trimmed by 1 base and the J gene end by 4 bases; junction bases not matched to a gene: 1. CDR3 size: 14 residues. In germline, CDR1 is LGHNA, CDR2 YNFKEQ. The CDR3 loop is CASSQAGGPDTQYF. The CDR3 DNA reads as TGTGCCAGCAGCCAAGCGGGAGGGCCAGATACGCAGTATTTT.

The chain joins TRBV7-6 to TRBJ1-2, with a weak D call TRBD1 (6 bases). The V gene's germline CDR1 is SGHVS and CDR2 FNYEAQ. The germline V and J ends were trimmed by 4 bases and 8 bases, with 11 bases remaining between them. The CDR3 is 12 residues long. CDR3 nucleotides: TGTGCCAGCAGCTCACAGGGAAGCGGCTACACCTTC. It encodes CASSSQGSGYTF.

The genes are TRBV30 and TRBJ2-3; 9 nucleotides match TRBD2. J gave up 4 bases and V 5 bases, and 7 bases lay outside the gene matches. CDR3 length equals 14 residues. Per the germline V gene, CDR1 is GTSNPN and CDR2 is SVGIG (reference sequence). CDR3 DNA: TGTGCCTGGGATAGCGGGAGTAACGCAGATACGCAGTATTTT. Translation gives CAWDSGSNADTQYF.

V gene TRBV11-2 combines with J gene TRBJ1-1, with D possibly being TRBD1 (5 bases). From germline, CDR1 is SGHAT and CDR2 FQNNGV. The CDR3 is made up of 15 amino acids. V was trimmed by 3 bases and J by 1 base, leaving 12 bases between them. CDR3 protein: CASSFNGGGNTEAFF. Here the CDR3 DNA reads TGTGCCAGCAGCTTCAACGGGGGGGGGAACACTGAAGCTTTCTTT.

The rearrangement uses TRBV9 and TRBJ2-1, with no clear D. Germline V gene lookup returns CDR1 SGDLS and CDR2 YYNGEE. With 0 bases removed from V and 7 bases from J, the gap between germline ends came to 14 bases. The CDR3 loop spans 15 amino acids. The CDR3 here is CASSVAAVGWNEQFF. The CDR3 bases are TGTGCCAGCAGCGTAGCTGCAGTTGGTTGGAATGAGCAGTTCTTC. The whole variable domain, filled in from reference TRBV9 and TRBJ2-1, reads DSGVTQTPKHLITATGQRVTLRCSPRSGDLSVYWYQQSLDQGLQFLIQYYNGEERAKGNILERFSAQQFPDLHSELNLSSLELGDSALYFCASSVAAVGWNEQFFGPGTRLTVL.

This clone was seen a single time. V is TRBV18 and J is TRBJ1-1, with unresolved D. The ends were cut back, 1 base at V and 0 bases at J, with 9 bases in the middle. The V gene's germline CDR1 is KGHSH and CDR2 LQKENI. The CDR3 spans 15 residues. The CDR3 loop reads CASSPQGTMNTEAFF. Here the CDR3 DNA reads TGTGCCAGCTCACCACAAGGCACAATGAACACTGAAGCTTTCTTT.

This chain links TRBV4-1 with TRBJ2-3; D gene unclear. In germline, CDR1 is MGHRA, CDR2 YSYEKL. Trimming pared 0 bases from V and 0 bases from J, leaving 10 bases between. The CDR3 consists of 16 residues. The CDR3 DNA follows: TGCGCCAGCAGCCAAGATAGAGTAACTAGCACAGATACGCAGTATTTT. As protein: CASSQDRVTSTDTQYF.

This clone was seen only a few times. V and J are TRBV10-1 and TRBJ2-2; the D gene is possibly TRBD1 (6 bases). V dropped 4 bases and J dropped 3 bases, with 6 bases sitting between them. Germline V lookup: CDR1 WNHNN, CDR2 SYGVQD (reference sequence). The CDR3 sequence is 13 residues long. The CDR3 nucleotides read TGCGCCAGCAGTGGGACAGACACCGGGGAGCTGTTTTTT. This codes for CASSGTDTGELFF.

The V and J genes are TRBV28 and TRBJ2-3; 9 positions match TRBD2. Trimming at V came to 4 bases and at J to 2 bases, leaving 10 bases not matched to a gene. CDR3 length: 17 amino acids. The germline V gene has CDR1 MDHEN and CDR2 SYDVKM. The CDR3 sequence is CASSSPLRLADTDTQYF. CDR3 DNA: TGTGCCAGCAGTTCCCCTCTCCGACTAGCGGACACAGATACGCAGTATTTT.

The CDR3 DNA follows: TGTGCCAGCAGCGACGGGACAGCGATGAACACCGGGGAGCTGTTTTTT. The encoded protein is CASSDGTAMNTGELFF. The rearrangement joins TRBV7-6 to TRBJ2-2, with TRBD1 identical over 7 bases. This CDR3 contains 16 residues. J lost 1 base, V lost 5 bases, and 7 bases had no gene match. Germline V lookup: CDR1 SGHVS, CDR2 FNYEAQ.

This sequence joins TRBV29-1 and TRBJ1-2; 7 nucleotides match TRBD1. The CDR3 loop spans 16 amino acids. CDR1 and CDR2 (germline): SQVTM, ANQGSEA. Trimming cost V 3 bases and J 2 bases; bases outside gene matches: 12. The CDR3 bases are TGCAGCGTTGACACATCTGGGACAGTCGGGAACTATGGCTACACCTTC. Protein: CSVDTSGTVGNYGYTF.

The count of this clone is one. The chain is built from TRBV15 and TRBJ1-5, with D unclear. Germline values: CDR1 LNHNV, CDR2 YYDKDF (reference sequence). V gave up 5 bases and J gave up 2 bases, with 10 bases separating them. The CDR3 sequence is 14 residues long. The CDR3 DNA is TGTGCCACCAGCCCCGGTTGGGGCAATCAGCCCCAGCATTTT. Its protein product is CATSPGWGNQPQHF.

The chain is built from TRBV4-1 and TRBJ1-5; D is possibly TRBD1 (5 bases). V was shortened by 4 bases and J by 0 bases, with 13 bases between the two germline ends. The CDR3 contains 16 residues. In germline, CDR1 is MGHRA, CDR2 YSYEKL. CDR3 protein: CASSRGGGNSNQPQHF. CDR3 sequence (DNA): TGCGCCAGCAGCCGGGGCGGAGGGAATAGCAATCAGCCCCAGCATTTT.

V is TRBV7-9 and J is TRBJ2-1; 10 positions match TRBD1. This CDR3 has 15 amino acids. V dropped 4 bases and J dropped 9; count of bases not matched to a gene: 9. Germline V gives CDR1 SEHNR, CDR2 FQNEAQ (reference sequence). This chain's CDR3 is CASSSSGTGVGEQFF. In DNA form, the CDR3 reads TGTGCCAGCAGCTCTTCCGGGACAGGGGTAGGTGAGCAGTTCTTC.

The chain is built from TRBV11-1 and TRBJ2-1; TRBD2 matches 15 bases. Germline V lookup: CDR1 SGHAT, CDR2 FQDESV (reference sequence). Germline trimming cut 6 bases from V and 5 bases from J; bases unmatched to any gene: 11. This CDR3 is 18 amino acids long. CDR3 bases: TGTGCCAGCAGTCCTGGACTAGCGGGAGGGCCACGGGACAATGAGCAGTTCTTC. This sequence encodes CASSPGLAGGPRDNEQFF.

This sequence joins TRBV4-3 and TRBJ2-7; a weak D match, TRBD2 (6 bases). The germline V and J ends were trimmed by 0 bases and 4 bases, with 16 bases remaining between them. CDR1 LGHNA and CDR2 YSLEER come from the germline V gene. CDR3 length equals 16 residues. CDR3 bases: TGCGCCAGCAGCCAAGAAGGGTTCGGGAGCGGGTACGAGCAGTACTTC. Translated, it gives CASSQEGFGSGYEQYF.

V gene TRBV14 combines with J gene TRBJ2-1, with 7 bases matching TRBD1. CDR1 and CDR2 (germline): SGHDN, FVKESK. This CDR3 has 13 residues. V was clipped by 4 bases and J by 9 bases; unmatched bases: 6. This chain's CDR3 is CASSRQGKGEQFF. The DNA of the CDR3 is TGTGCCAGCAGCCGACAGGGTAAGGGTGAGCAGTTCTTC.

CDR3 DNA sequence: TGTGCCAGCAGGTCCGGGACGGTCACCCTAGCCAAAAACATTCAGTACTTC. This sequence encodes CASRSGTVTLAKNIQYF. The genes are TRBV5-6 and TRBJ2-4; possibly TRBD1 or TRBD2 for D (5 bases each). The CDR3 consists of 17 residues. The V end lost 5 bases, the J end lost 0 bases, and 18 bases lay between the germline ends. The germline V gene encodes CDR1 SGHDT and CDR2 YYEEEE.

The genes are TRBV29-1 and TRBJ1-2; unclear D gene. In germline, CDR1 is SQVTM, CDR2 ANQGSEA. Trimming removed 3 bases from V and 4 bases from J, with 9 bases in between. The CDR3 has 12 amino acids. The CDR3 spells CSVEGWLYGYTF. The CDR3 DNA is TGCAGCGTTGAGGGTTGGCTCTATGGCTACACCTTC.

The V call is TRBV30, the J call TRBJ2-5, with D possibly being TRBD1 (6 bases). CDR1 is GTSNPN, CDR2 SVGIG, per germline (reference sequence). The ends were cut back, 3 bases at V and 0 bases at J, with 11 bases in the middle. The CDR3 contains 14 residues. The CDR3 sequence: CAWSATGNQETQYF. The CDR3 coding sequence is TGTGCCTGGAGCGCCACAGGGAACCAAGAGACCCAGTACTTC.

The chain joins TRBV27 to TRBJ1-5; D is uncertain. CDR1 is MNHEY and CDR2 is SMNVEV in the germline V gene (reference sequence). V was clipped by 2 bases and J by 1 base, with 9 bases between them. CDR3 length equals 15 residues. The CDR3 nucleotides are TGTGCCAGCAGTTTAGAAGGGTTCAGCAATCAGCCCCAGCATTTT. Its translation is CASSLEGFSNQPQHF.

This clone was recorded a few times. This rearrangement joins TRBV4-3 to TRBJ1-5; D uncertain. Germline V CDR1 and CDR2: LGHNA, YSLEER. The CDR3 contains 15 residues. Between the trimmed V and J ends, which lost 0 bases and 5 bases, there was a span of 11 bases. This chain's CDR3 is CASSQDSTLHQPQHF. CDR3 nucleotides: TGCGCCAGCAGCCAAGACAGCACGCTCCATCAGCCCCAGCATTTT.

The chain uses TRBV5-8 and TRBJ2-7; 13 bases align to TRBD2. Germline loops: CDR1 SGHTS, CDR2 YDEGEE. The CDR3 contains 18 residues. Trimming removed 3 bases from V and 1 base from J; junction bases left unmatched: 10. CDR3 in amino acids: CASSSLGLAGAWSYEQYF. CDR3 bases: TGTGCCAGCAGCTCGTTAGGACTAGCGGGAGCGTGGTCCTACGAGCAGTACTTC. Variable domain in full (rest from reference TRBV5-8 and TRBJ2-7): EAGVTQSPTHLIKTRGQQATLRCSPISGHTSVYWYQQALGLGLQFLLWYDEGEERNRGNFPPRFSGRQFPNYSSELNVNALELEDSALYLCASSSLGLAGAWSYEQYFGPGTRLTVT.

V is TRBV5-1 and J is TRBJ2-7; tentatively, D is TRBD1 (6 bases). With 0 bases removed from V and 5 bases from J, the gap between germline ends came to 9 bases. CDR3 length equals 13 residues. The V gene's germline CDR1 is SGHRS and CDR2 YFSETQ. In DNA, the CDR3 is TGCGCCAGCAGCTTGGGCAGGGGCGACGAGCAGTACTTC. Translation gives CASSLGRGDEQYF.

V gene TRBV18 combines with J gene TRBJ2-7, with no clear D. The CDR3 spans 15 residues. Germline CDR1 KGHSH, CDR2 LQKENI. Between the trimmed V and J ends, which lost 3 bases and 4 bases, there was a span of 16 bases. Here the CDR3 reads CASSPGEVSGYEQYF. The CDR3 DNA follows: TGTGCCAGCTCACCGGGTGAAGTGTCTGGTTACGAGCAGTACTTC.